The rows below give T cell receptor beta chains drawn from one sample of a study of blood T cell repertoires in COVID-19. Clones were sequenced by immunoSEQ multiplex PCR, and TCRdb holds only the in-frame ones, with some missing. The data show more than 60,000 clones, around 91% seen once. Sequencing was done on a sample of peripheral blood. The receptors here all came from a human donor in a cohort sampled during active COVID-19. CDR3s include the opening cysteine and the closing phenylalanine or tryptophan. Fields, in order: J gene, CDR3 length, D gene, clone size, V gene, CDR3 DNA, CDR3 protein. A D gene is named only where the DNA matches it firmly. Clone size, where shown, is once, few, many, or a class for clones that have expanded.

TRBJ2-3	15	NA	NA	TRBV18	TGTGCCAGCTCACCCTTCCCAGGGGAAACAGATACGCAGTATTTT	CASSPFPGETDTQYF
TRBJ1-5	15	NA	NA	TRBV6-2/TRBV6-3	TGTGCCAGCAGTGAGATGAGTCTTCTTTATCAGCCCCAGCATTTT	CASSEMSLLYQPQHF
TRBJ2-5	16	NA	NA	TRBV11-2	TGTGCCAGCAGCCGGGGGAAGGGGGCAATCCAAGAGACCCAGTACTTC	CASSRGKGAIQETQYF
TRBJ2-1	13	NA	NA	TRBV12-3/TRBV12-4	TGTGCCAGCAGCTATACGGAGGGATATGAGCAGTTCTTC	CASSYTEGYEQFF
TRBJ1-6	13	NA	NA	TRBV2	TGTGCCAGCGCGCGGACAGAAGGTTCACCCCTCCACTTT	CASARTEGSPLHF
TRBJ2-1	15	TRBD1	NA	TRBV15	TGTGCCACCAGCAGAATCCAGGGGGCTTACAATGAGCAGTTCTTC	CATSRIQGAYNEQFF
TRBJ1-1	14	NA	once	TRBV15	TGTGCCACCAGCAGAGATGGATACGGGACTGAAGCTTTCTTT	CATSRDGYGTEAFF
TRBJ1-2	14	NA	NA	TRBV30	TGTGCCTGGAGTGGGATCCAGGGATCCTATGGCTACACCTTC	CAWSGIQGSYGYTF
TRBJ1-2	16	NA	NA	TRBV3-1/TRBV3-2	TGTGCCAGCAGCCTAGCCCAAGGCAGTATTAACTATGGCTACACCTTC	CASSLAQGSINYGYTF
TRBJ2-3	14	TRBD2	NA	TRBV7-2	TGTGCCAGCAGCCCCGGACTAGCGGTTGCCACGCAGTATTTT	CASSPGLAVATQYF
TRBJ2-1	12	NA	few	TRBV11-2	TGTGCCAGCAGCTCTGGGAGTGGTGAGCAGTTCTTC	CASSSGSGEQFF
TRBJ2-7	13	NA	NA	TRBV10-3	TGTGCCACCTTCCAAAACGCGTCCTACGAGCAGTACTTC	CATFQNASYEQYF